Shown below are 28 T cell receptor beta chains from a single sample sequenced in a study of blood T cell repertoires in COVID-19. The protocol was immunoSEQ multiplex PCR, while the TCRdb copy is restricted to in-frame clones and leaves out a portion. Of approximately 670,000 clones listed, 85% to 90% are singletons. Sequencing was performed on peripheral blood. The receptors were gathered from a woman aged 18-30 years with acute or convalescent COVID-19.

The chain recombines TRBV27 with TRBJ1-1, with unresolved D. The CDR3 is 14 amino acids. The germline V and J ends were trimmed by 4 bases and 0 bases, with 9 bases remaining between them. Germline V gene lookup returns CDR1 MNHEY and CDR2 SMNVEV (reference sequence). The CDR3 bases are TGTGCCAGCAGTTCGGGAGGCTTGAACACTGAAGCTTTCTTT. Its translation: CASSSGGLNTEAFF.

The genes are TRBV5-1 and TRBJ1-4; D not certain. V was clipped by 6 bases and J by 5 bases, with 8 bases between them. CDR1 is SGHRS and CDR2 is YFSETQ in the germline V gene. The CDR3 sequence is 12 residues long. The chain's CDR3 is CASTGLNEKLFF. The CDR3, as DNA: TGCGCCAGCACCGGGTTAAATGAAAAACTGTTTTTT.

The chain recombines TRBV30 with TRBJ1-6; D unresolved. The CDR3 is 15 amino acids. Germline V lookup: CDR1 GTSNPN, CDR2 SVGIG (reference sequence). V was trimmed by 0 bases and J by 3 bases, leaving 9 bases between them. CDR3 sequence reads: CAWSVSGNYNSPLHF. DNA of the CDR3: TGTGCCTGGAGTGTATCGGGTAACTATAATTCACCCCTCCACTTT.

V and J are TRBV6-2 or TRBV6-3 and TRBJ1-4; D unresolved. With 2 bases removed from V and 7 bases from J, the gap between germline ends came to 11 bases. Germline assignment: CDR1 MNHEY and CDR2 SVGEGT. The CDR3 contains 14 residues. CDR3 in DNA: TGTGCCAGCAGTTACGTCGGCAGCGTTGAAAAACTGTTTTTT. This codes for CASSYVGSVEKLFF.

The chain has TRBV7-7 and TRBJ2-1; 8 positions agree with TRBD1. V lost 5 bases, J lost 7 bases, and 7 bases stayed unmatched. The CDR3 is 14 residues long. Germline-derived CDR1 and CDR2 are SSHAT and FNYEAQ (reference sequence). In nucleotides, the CDR3 is TGTGCCAGCAGCAACGGACAGGGAATGAATGAGCAGTTCTTC. This translates into CASSNGQGMNEQFF.

The genes are TRBV27 and TRBJ1-2, with TRBD1 matching 8 bases. The CDR3 is 14 residues long. Germline V lookup: CDR1 MNHEY, CDR2 SMNVEV (reference sequence). The junction had 5 bases not matched to a gene; V was cut back by 4 bases and J by 4 bases. CDR3 nucleotide sequence: TGTGCCAGCAGTTCTACGGACAGGGTCTATGGCTACACCTTC. Translation: CASSSTDRVYGYTF.

The chain combines TRBV6-2 or TRBV6-3 with TRBJ2-3, with 9 bases identical to TRBD2. CDR3 size: 16 residues. The ends lost 2 bases at V and 0 bases at J; junction bases unmatched: 3. Germline CDR1 is MNHEY and CDR2 is SVGEGT. CDR3 coding DNA: TGTGCCAGCAGTTACGGGACTAGCCTTAGCACAGATACGCAGTATTTT. This sequence encodes CASSYGTSLSTDTQYF.

A remark on this clone: The DNA is left out, because the CDR3 cannot be placed on it with certainty; the CDR3 is given as TCRdb lists it. The chain combines TRBV5-1 with TRBJ2-2; the table's D call of TRBD1 was not tested on the DNA. CDR1 SGHRS and CDR2 YFSETQ come from the germline V gene. The CDR3 is 15 residues long, counting both termini. This CDR3 is CASSFGPGESGELFF.

This clone was counted only a few times. The chain is built from TRBV2 and TRBJ2-1; 11 bases fit TRBD1. This CDR3 has 14 amino acids. Germline-derived CDR1 and CDR2 are SNHLY and FYNNEI. The V segment lost 8 bases and the J segment 3 bases; nucleotides outside the gene matches: 3. CDR3 residues: CASGTGGVYNEQFF. The CDR3 DNA is TGTGCCAGCGGGACAGGGGGAGTCTACAATGAGCAGTTCTTC.

The V gene is TRBV7-8, the J gene TRBJ2-7; TRBD2 agrees at 11 bases. V dropped 3 bases and J dropped 0; count of bases not matched to a gene: 1. Germline values: CDR1 SGHVS, CDR2 FQNEAQ. The CDR3 runs to 15 residues. The CDR3 DNA is TGTGCCAGCAGCTTTAGCGGGGGGGCCTCCTACGAGCAGTACTTC. Its protein is CASSFSGGASYEQYF.

This chain links TRBV6-5 with TRBJ2-3; no firm D call. The CDR3 extends over 15 amino acids. Between the trimmed V and J ends, which lost 0 bases and 0 bases, there was a span of 7 bases. Germline CDR1 is MNHEY and CDR2 is SVGAGI. CDR3 nucleotide sequence: TGTGCCAGCAGTTACTCCACAACAAGCACAGATACGCAGTATTTT. It yields the protein CASSYSTTSTDTQYF.

The genes are TRBV12-3 or TRBV12-4 and TRBJ1-2, with D uncertain. Between the trimmed V and J ends, which lost 1 base and 7 bases, there was a span of 10 bases. This CDR3 contains 13 residues. The CDR3 sequence is CASSLVAGFGYTF. CDR3 DNA: TGTGCCAGCAGTTTAGTAGCCGGGTTTGGCTACACCTTC.

In DNA form, the CDR3 reads TGTGCCAGCACGCAGCTGGGGAGTTACGAGCAGTACTTC. Translating gives CASTQLGSYEQYF. The rearrangement joins TRBV25-1 to TRBJ2-7, with a possible D match to TRBD2 (5 bases). Germline CDR1 is MGHDK and CDR2 is SYGVNS. This CDR3 has 13 amino acids. V dropped 7 bases and J dropped 4 bases, with 14 bases sitting between them.

V and J are TRBV3-1 (or the pseudogene TRBV3-2) and TRBJ2-3; D not resolved. Trimming took 2 bases from V and 8 from J, leaving 11 bases between them. This CDR3 has 13 residues. The germline CDR1 and CDR2 sequences are LGHDT and YNNKEL (reference sequence). CDR3 protein: CASSQLQVGTQYF. CDR3 nucleotides: TGTGCCAGCAGCCAACTCCAGGTCGGTACGCAGTATTTT.

The chain has TRBV20-1 and TRBJ2-7; TRBD1 is a possible D gene (5 bases). Trimming removed 2 bases from V and 7 bases from J, with 9 bases in between. The CDR3 runs to 11 residues. CDR1 and CDR2 (germline): DFQATT, SNEGSKA (reference sequence). CDR3 amino acids: CSARLGREQYF. The CDR3 bases are TGCAGTGCTAGATTGGGGCGAGAGCAGTACTTC.

This chain links TRBV28 with TRBJ1-2, with D possibly TRBD1 on 6 matching bases. The ends were cut back, 7 bases at V and 6 bases at J, with 21 bases in the middle. Germline assignment: CDR1 MDHEN and CDR2 SYDVKM. The CDR3 is made up of 15 amino acids. This CDR3 is CASTPPRTARDGYTF. The CDR3 DNA follows: TGTGCCAGCACCCCCCCCCGGACAGCCCGGGATGGCTACACCTTC.

This rearrangement joins TRBV7-9 to TRBJ2-1; D might be TRBD2 (5 bases). V lost 4 bases, J lost 3 bases, and 10 bases lay in between. CDR3 length equals 14 residues. Germline assignment: CDR1 SEHNR and CDR2 FQNEAQ (reference sequence). The CDR3, as DNA: TGTGCCAGCAGCTCCCCTAGCAACTACAATGAGCAGTTCTTC. Translating gives CASSSPSNYNEQFF.

A note on this clone: This same CDR3 is encoded by further DNA sequences in the sample. The chain couples TRBV5-6 to TRBJ1-2; no clear D gene. Trimming took off 4 bases at V and 1 base at J, with 8 bases between the two ends. In germline, CDR1 is SGHDT, CDR2 YYEEEE. The CDR3 consists of 13 residues. The CDR3 sequence is CASSLTVNYGYTF. Here the CDR3 DNA reads TGTGCCAGCAGCCTCACAGTTAACTATGGCTACACCTTC.

The chain employs TRBV3-1 (or the pseudogene TRBV3-2) and TRBJ1-2, with 7 positions matching TRBD1. Per the germline V gene, CDR1 is LGHDT and CDR2 is YNNKEL (reference sequence). The CDR3 contains 15 residues. The junction had 8 bases not matched to a gene; V was cut back by 3 bases and J by 4 bases. The CDR3, as DNA: TGTGCCAGCAGCCACCCCAGGGGGGATATCTATGGCTACACCTTC. It specifies CASSHPRGDIYGYTF.

This clone has a single count. The V call is TRBV30, the J call TRBJ1-2; D gene unclear. This CDR3 is built from 13 residues. The germline V gene encodes CDR1 GTSNPN and CDR2 SVGIG (reference sequence). With 7 bases removed from V and 7 bases from J, the gap between germline ends came to 19 bases. The CDR3 DNA is TGTGCCTCGACGAGGGCCGGGGAGAGTGGCTACACCTTC. It translates to CASTRAGESGYTF. The variable domain in full, with the rest retrieved from reference TRBV30 and TRBJ1-2, is SQTIHQWPATLVQPVGSPLSLECTVEGTSNPNLYWYRQAAGRGLQLLFYSVGIGQISSEVPQNLSASRPQDRQFILSSKKLLLSDSGFYLCASTRAGESGYTFGSGTRLTVV.

V gene TRBV7-3 combines with J gene TRBJ2-1, with a weak D call TRBD2 (5 bases). V lost 5 bases, J lost 4 bases, and 12 bases lay in between. CDR1 is SGHTA and CDR2 is FQGTGA in the germline V gene. There are 14 residues in the CDR3. The CDR3 is CASSPGREYNEQFF. Written as DNA, the CDR3 is TGTGCCAGCAGCCCCGGACGGGAATACAATGAGCAGTTCTTC.

V usage is TRBV6-5 and J usage is TRBJ2-6, with TRBD1 as a possible D gene (6 bases). Trimming left V 6 bases short and J 2 bases short, with 11 bases between. CDR1 and CDR2 from the germline V gene are MNHEY and SVGAGI. The CDR3 has 15 amino acids. The DNA for the CDR3 is TGTGCCAGCAGCTCCAACAGGGCTGGGGCCAACGTCCTGACTTTC. The encoded protein is CASSSNRAGANVLTF.

The chain uses TRBV18 and TRBJ2-1; 9 bases are a match to TRBD2. CDR3 length: 19 residues. Trimming took 1 base from V and 7 from J; bases not matched to a gene: 17. Germline assignment: CDR1 KGHSH and CDR2 LQKENI. The CDR3 reads CASSPLASGGQTKLNEQFF. CDR3 nucleotides: TGTGCCAGCTCACCACTGGCCAGCGGGGGGCAAACCAAATTGAATGAGCAGTTCTTC.

This rearrangement joins TRBV30 to TRBJ2-2, with 7 nucleotides matching TRBD1. J was trimmed by 4 bases and V by 3 bases; bases with no gene match: 5. The CDR3 covers 14 residues. Germline values: CDR1 GTSNPN, CDR2 SVGIG (reference sequence). CDR3 protein: CAWSYRGPTGELFF. The CDR3 coding sequence is TGTGCCTGGAGCTACAGGGGCCCCACCGGGGAGCTGTTTTTT.

This clone was recorded only once. J is TRBJ2-7 and V is TRBV11-2, with TRBD1 matching over 11 bases. The CDR3 is 16 residues long. V gave up 1 base and J gave up 7 bases; unmatched junction bases: 9. CDR1 and CDR2 from the germline V gene are SGHAT and FQNNGV. CDR3 DNA sequence: TGTGCCAGCAGCTTAGGGTCAGGACAGGGGGCGGATGAGCAGTACTTC. Its translation: CASSLGSGQGADEQYF.

The rearrangement links TRBV5-6 to TRBJ1-6; D is unresolved. CDR3 length: 12 amino acids. Germline V lookup: CDR1 SGHDT, CDR2 YYEEEE. The ends were cut back, 3 bases at V and 4 bases at J, with 2 bases in the middle. CDR3 nucleotide sequence: TGTGCCAGCAGCTCATATAATTCACCCCTCCACTTT. Its translation: CASSSYNSPLHF.

The chain joins TRBV5-1 to TRBJ1-4; TRBD1 might be the D (5 bases). Germline V CDR1 and CDR2: SGHRS, YFSETQ. The length of the CDR3 is 14 residues. Trimming removed 1 base from V and 3 bases from J, with 7 bases in between. The chain's CDR3 is CASSLTGANEKLFF. CDR3 sequence (DNA): TGCGCCAGCAGCTTGACAGGTGCTAATGAAAAACTGTTTTTT.

This sequence joins TRBV7-2 and TRBJ2-7, with TRBD1 matching over 10 bases. This CDR3 has 12 amino acids. The germline V gene has CDR1 SGHTA and CDR2 FQGNSA. The trim removed 6 bases at V and 7 bases at J, leaving 3 bases unmatched. The CDR3 here is CASRDRGREQYF. CDR3 sequence (DNA): TGTGCCAGCAGAGACAGGGGGCGGGAGCAGTACTTC.